The clone carrying this T cell receptor (beta chain) has only a few counts. Its specificity is unknown. This sample was taken from a study of cytomegalovirus exposure and HLA in healthy donors. Study-wide results and caveats: The study labeled fewer than 200 TCR beta chains cytomegalovirus-associated.

PCR primers comprised 60 Vbeta and 13 Jbeta primers. Here immunoSEQ multiplex PCR was the method, and the copy in TCRdb shows in-frame clones only, minus some. Here the sample spans tens of thousands of clones, just under 75% being singletons. This TCR came from a human donor in good health. Sample: PBMCs.

The CDR3 region is CASSTRAGLLMAEAFF. Here the CDR3 DNA reads TGTGCCAGTAGTACCCGTGCGGGACTGCTGATGGCTGAAGCTTTCTTT. The genes are TRBV19 and TRBJ1-1; possible D gene TRBD1, 5 bases. The V gene lost 4 bases and the J gene lost 6 bases, with 21 bases spanning the gap. CDR3 length equals 16 residues. Germline V gene lookup returns CDR1 LNHDA and CDR2 SQIVND (reference sequence). Using reference TRBV19 and TRBJ1-1 for the parts outside the CDR3, the full variable domain is DGGITQSPKYLFRKEGQNVTLSCEQNLNHDAMYWYRQDPGQGLRLIYYSQIVNDFQKGDIAEGYSVSREKKESFPLTVTSAQKNPTAFYLCASSTRAGLLMAEAFFGQGTRLTVV.